Reported below is one TCR beta chain. It has no known antigen specificity. It has no much larger one-base neighbor in the sample; base qualities were not kept. CDR3 length: 16 amino acids, cysteine to phenylalanine. Just the 48-base CDR3 DNA is kept, in frame starting at base 1. V and J are truncated by 5 bases and 6 bases respectively, leaving an intervening sequence of 17 bases. The germline V gene (reference sequence) supplies CDR1 LNHDA and CDR2 SQIVND. This sample stems from a study of shared clonotypes between healthy human individuals (dated by TCRdb to 2020 to 2022). Regarding the complete study: A couple of women and three men aged 18 to 49 years were included in the cohort. Blood TCR repertoires of a handful of healthy adults were deeply sequenced to estimate repertoire size and the extent of clonotype sharing between individuals. Per donor, leukapheresis produced somewhere between about 0.94 and 8.9 billion PBMCs. Libraries were prepared and TCR repertoires were sequenced by different laboratories using diverse techniques, in order to increase sequencing depth and limit assay-specific biases. For each donor, CD4 naive and CD4 memory were each given three plates, CD8 naive was given two plates, and CD8 memory was given one plate.

Overall study outcomes, separate from this receptor: The genetic and exposure-history diversity represented was limited by the small number of donors. Naive subsets generally had larger estimated clonotype richness than memory subsets. Sharing across a handful of donors was observed for roughly 5% of naive CD4, less than 4% of naive CD8, 2% to 2.5% of memory CD4, and roughly 0.4% of memory CD8 clonotypes. Incomplete sequencing was indicated by rarefaction of sorted-subset datasets, despite the large sequencing depth. Clonotypes shared by all four sorted-subset donors showed higher generation probabilities than non-shared clonotypes. Sampling was restricted to blood, and TCR repertoires in tissues likely differ from the TCR repertoires found in blood. Pairwise subsampling indicated that sequencing depth was expected to affect the degree of clonotype sharing among donors.

The donors were healthy, HIV-negative adults with no recently reported acute infections or vaccinations. Every donor was a Caucasian adult residing in Nashville, Tennessee, USA. CD4+ T cells were enriched by magnetic negative selection; naive cells were then positively selected on CD45RA, and the negative fraction formed the memory subset. Blood was collected by leukapheresis, and PBMCs were isolated by Ficoll-Histopaque density gradient centrifugation and then cryopreserved in liquid nitrogen vapor phase. Purity and quantity of every magnetically sorted T cell population were checked by analytical flow cytometry. Genomic DNA was isolated from every sorted fraction and measured by UV absorbance on a Nanodrop 2000c. Using the deep immunoSEQ assay, TCR CDR3 regions were amplified from genomic DNA by multiplex PCR. Extracted genomic DNA from each cell subset was spread evenly across all wells of several immunoSEQ 96-well plates, with each plate serving as a replicate. For sorted subsets, about 200 ng genomic DNA, equal to about 30,000 T cell genomes, was loaded into each replicate PCR. The purified libraries were quantified using a Qubit 3.0 fluorometer, sized with a Bioanalyzer 2100, and then quantified again using the KAPA Library Quantification kit. Every immunoSEQ 96-well plate was sequenced on a separate single-read 150-cycle Illumina NextSeq 550 flow cell. The original pipeline was this. Because the immunoSEQ output included only junctional sequences and no quality scores, the filtering could not be the same as the filtering used for full-length reads. Sequences were annotated with PyIR, a Python wrapper for IgBLAST v1.9, and V/J genes and CDR3 were assigned using IMGT germline references. Any read was removed if the V/J assignment was weak (E-value above 1e-6), the CDR3 was missing, or the read contained stop codons, out-of-frame junctions, or ambiguous translated residues. V3J clonotypes were defined as sequences sharing an identical inferred V gene, J gene, and CDR3 amino acid sequence. Percentage overlap between repertoires was calculated by dividing the number of shared unique clonotypes by the size of the smaller repertoire. Richness of each repertoire was evaluated using RTK rarefaction, the Chao1 estimator, and Recon v2.1 estimates of unobserved clonotypes. For all TCRbeta clonotypes obtained by the gDNA method from four donors, generation probabilities were computed with OLGA. TCRdb holds this immuneACCESS table with in-frame rearrangements only. Some clones are missing; in checked studies, unresolved V genes explain under half, and the rest has no known cause. Clone size and the V and J calls come from that table; the DNA yielded D and trimming. This sample gives about 2 million clones in total; 85% to 95% of them show up just once. More than 0.1% of the sample is in the top ten clones.

The clonotype comes from a man between 18 and 29 years old in good health. The chain is made from TRBV19 and TRBJ1-6, and possibly TRBD1, on 5 matching bases. Specimen: naive CD4+ T cells sorted from blood. In the paper's terms, the cell subset or site label means: CD45RA+ positively selected. Read as DNA, the sequence is TGTGCCAGTAGTGTCACCCCCGGGACGGCTAATTCACCCCTCCACTTT. Translated, it reads CASSVTPGTANSPLHF.